Below, 14 T cell receptor beta chains from the same sample are listed, as sequenced in a study of cytomegalovirus exposure and HLA in healthy donors. This PCR relied on a set of 60 Vbeta primers and 13 Jbeta primers. The assay was immunoSEQ multiplex PCR, and TCRdb's table has in-frame clones only and misses some. The data contain over 95,000 clones, under 85% of them singletons. Source material: PBMCs. The source of these receptors is a man aged 40-49 years in good health and CMV-seronegative.

This chain connects TRBV7-2 to TRBJ2-3; 7 bases fit TRBD2. J lost 2 bases, V lost 5 bases, and 7 bases had no gene match. Germline CDR1 is SGHTA and CDR2 is FQGNSA. The CDR3 has 15 residues. The CDR3 loop is CASSRGLVSTDTQYF. The CDR3 bases are TGTGCCAGCAGCAGAGGACTAGTTTCCACAGATACGCAGTATTTT. Filled out from reference TRBV7-2 and TRBJ2-3, the complete variable domain reads GAGVSQSPSNKVTEKGKDVELRCDPISGHTALYWYRQSLGQGLEFLIYFQGNSAPDKSGLPSDRFSAERTGGSVSTLTIQRTQQEDSAVYLCASSRGLVSTDTQYFGPGTRLTVL.

This chain uses TRBV28 with TRBJ2-3, with a weak D call TRBD2 (7 bases). With 7 bases removed from V and 5 bases from J, the gap between germline ends came to 19 bases. The CDR3 extends over 15 amino acids. CDR1 is MDHEN and CDR2 is SYDVKM in the germline V gene. CDR3 DNA sequence: TGTGCCAGCATCCCGGGGGGCCCGTCAGGAGATACGCAGTATTTT. The encoded protein is CASIPGGPSGDTQYF.

This chain connects TRBV11-3 to TRBJ2-7; D is undetermined. The V end was cut by 1 base, the J end by 2 bases, with 6 bases between. From germline, CDR1 is SGHNT and CDR2 YENEEA. The CDR3 runs to 13 residues. CDR3 protein: CASSLGGTYEQYF. The CDR3 DNA is TGTGCCAGCAGCTTAGGAGGTACCTACGAGCAGTACTTC. The full variable domain, rest sourced from reference TRBV11-3 and TRBJ2-7, is EAGVVQSPRYKIIEKKQPVAFWCNPISGHNTLYWYLQNLGQGPELLIRYENEEAVDDSQLPKDRFSAERLKGVDSTLKIQPAELGDSAVYLCASSLGGTYEQYFGPGTRLTVT.

This clone has a single count. The CDR3 DNA reads TGTGCCAGCAGCTTTTCATTGGCGGAGGGTCAGCCCCAGCATTTT. Residues: CASSFSLAEGQPQHF. The V call is TRBV7-2, the J call TRBJ1-5; unclear D gene. The V gene's germline CDR1 is SGHTA and CDR2 FQGNSA. This CDR3 is built from 15 residues. Trimming took off 3 bases at V and 6 bases at J, with 15 bases between the two ends.

The chain recombines TRBV11-2 with TRBJ2-6; 11 bases are a match to TRBD1. V lost 1 base, J lost 2 bases, and 4 bases stayed unmatched. This CDR3 region has 18 residues. Germline V gene data show CDR1 as SGHAT and CDR2 as FQNNGV. The CDR3 loop is CASSLGDRGATGANVLTF. The CDR3 nucleotides read TGTGCCAGCAGCTTAGGGGACAGGGGGGCTACTGGGGCCAACGTCCTGACTTTC.

The chain couples TRBV14 to TRBJ1-1; no firm D call. The CDR3 consists of 14 residues. Germline lookup yields CDR1 SGHDN and CDR2 FVKESK. With 1 base removed from V and 10 bases from J, the gap between germline ends came to 16 bases. Here the CDR3 DNA reads TGTGCCAGCAGCCAAGTGACTTCCTCCCTGGGAGCTTTCTTT. Translated: CASSQVTSSLGAFF.

This rearrangement joins TRBV27 to TRBJ1-2; D unresolved. The germline gives CDR1 MNHEY, CDR2 SMNVEV (reference sequence). The CDR3 contains 13 residues. The ends were cut back, 5 bases at V and 0 bases at J, with 7 bases in the middle. In nucleotides, the CDR3 is TGTGCCAGCAGTGCCAGGACTAACTATGGCTACACCTTC. Its translation is CASSARTNYGYTF.

This clone was seen a handful of times. This chain uses TRBV2 with TRBJ1-2, with D unresolved. CDR1 is SNHLY and CDR2 is FYNNEI in the germline V gene. V lost 5 bases to trimming and J lost 4 bases, with 14 bases between them. There are 14 residues in the CDR3. CDR3 sequence (DNA): TGTGCCAGCAGTTTCTACCCAAAGAGCTATGGCTACACCTTC. Translation gives CASSFYPKSYGYTF.

This clone has a handful of counts. The CDR3 here is CASSLGPDTRLNNEQFF. CDR3 sequence (DNA): TGTGCCAGCAGCTTGGGCCCAGACACACGGTTAAACAATGAGCAGTTCTTC. The V call is TRBV5-5, the J call TRBJ2-1; D unresolved. CDR3 size: 17 residues. Germline V lookup: CDR1 SGHKS, CDR2 YYEKEE (reference sequence). V was clipped by 0 bases and J by 5 bases, with 18 bases between them.

This clone was seen only once. The chain couples TRBV5-4 to TRBJ2-3; 8 bases fit TRBD1. The germline V gene encodes CDR1 SGHNT and CDR2 YYREEE (reference sequence). Trimming cost V 7 bases and J 4 bases; bases outside gene matches: 11. This CDR3 spans 15 amino acids. DNA of the CDR3: TGTGCCAGCTCAACGGACAGGGTTTGGGCAGATACGCAGTATTTT. Its translation: CASSTDRVWADTQYF.

V is TRBV9 and J is TRBJ2-5, with D unclear. The CDR3 spans 15 residues. Germline-derived CDR1 and CDR2 are SGDLS and YYNGEE. Deletions cut 1 base from V and 0 bases from J, with 10 bases between. The CDR3 reads CASSVSTTDQETQYF. CDR3 in DNA: TGTGCCAGCAGCGTATCTACTACCGACCAAGAGACCCAGTACTTC.

The chain couples TRBV6-5 to TRBJ2-7, with 8 positions matching TRBD2. J lost 0 bases, V lost 4 bases, and 5 bases had no gene match. Germline V gene sequence: CDR1 MNHEY, CDR2 SVGAGI. The CDR3 runs to 15 residues. DNA for the CDR3: TGTGCCAGCAGTTCAGAGCGGGGGAGCTCCTACGAGCAGTACTTC. It translates to CASSSERGSSYEQYF.

The gene calls are TRBV28 and TRBJ1-4, with a weak D call TRBD1 (6 bases). V was cut by 2 bases and J by 3 bases, with 22 bases left in between. Germline V gene data show CDR1 as MDHEN and CDR2 as SYDVKM. The CDR3 length is 19 residues. DNA of the CDR3: TGTGCCAGCAGTTTACTGCTGTTGACAGGCCGTGGGTCTAATGAAAAACTGTTTTTT. Protein sequence: CASSLLLLTGRGSNEKLFF.

As for this clone: The same CDR3 arises from other DNA sequences in this sample as well. This chain uses TRBV7-2 with TRBJ2-7; 12 positions agree with TRBD2. The CDR3 has 15 amino acids. Germline V gives CDR1 SGHTA, CDR2 FQGNSA. The trim removed 4 bases at V and 3 bases at J, leaving 4 bases unmatched. The DNA for the CDR3 is TGTGCCAGCAGCTCGGGACTAGCGGGCCTCTACGAGCAGTACTTC. Protein: CASSSGLAGLYEQYF.